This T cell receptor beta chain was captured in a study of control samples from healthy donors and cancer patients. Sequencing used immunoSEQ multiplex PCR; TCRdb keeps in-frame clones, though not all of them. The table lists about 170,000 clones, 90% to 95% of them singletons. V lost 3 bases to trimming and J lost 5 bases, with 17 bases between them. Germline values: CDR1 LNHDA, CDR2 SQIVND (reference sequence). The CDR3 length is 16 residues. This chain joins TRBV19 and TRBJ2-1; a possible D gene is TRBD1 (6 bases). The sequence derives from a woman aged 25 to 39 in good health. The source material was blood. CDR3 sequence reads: CASSIRTDAHHNEQFF. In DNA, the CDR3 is TGTGCCAGTAGTATCCGGACAGACGCCCATCACAATGAGCAGTTCTTC. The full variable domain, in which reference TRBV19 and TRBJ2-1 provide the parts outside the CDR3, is DGGITQSPKYLFRKEGQNVTLSCEQNLNHDAMYWYRQDPGQGLRLIYYSQIVNDFQKGDIAEGYSVSREKKESFPLTVTSAQKNPTAFYLCASSIRTDAHHNEQFFGPGTRLTVL.